This T cell receptor (beta chain) stems from a study of blood T cells in healthy people across ages. CDR1 and CDR2 from the germline V gene are MNHEY and SVGEGT. Trimming stripped 2 bases from V and 6 bases from J, with 4 bases between. This CDR3 is 11 amino acids long. Alongside a J-beta primer mix, a sample-barcoded 5' primer served in a second PCR lasting about 7 to 11 cycles. TCRdb itself ran the 5' RACE reads through MiXCR, one entry per CDR3 protein. This table holds 710,000 or so distinct CDR3 sequences, roughly 32% found once. The V and J genes are TRBV6-2 or TRBV6-3 and TRBJ1-2; D call uncertain. The sequenced material came from blood. The sequence was collected from a woman over 75 in good health. This CDR3 reads CASSYQHGYTF. CDR3 bases: TGTGCCAGCAGTTACCAGCATGGCTACACCTTC.